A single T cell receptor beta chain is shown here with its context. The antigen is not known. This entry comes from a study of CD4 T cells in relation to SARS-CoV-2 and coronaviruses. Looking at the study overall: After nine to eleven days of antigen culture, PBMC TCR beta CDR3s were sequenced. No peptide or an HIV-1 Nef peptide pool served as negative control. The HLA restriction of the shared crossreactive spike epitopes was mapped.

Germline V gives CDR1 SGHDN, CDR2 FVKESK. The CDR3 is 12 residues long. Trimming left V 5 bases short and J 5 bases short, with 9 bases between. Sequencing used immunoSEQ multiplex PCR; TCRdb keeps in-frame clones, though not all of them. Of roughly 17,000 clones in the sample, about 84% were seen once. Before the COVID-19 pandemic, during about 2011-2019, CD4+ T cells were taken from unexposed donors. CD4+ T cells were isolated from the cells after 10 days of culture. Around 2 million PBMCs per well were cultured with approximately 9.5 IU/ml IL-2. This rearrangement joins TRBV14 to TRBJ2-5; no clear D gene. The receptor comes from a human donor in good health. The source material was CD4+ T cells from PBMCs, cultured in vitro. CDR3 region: CASSLLGETQYF. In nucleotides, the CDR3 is TGTGCCAGCAGCTTACTGGGGGAGACCCAGTACTTC.